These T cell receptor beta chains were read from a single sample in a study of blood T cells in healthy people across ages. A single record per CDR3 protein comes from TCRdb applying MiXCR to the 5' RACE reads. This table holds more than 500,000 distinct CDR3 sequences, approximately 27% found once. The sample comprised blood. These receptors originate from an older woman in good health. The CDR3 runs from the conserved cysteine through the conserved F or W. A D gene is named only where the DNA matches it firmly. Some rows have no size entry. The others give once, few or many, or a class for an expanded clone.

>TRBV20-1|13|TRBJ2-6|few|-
TGCAGTGCTAGCCCAGCTGGGGCCAACGTCCTGACTTTC
CSASPAGANVLTF
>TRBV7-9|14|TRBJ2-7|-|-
TGTGCCAGCAGCTTACAAGGGCCCCCTGAGGAGCAGTACTTC
CASSLQGPPEEQYF
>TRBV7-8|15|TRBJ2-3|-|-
TGCGCCAGCAGCTTAGCCGAGAAATACACAGATACGCAGTATTTT
CASSLAEKYTDTQYF
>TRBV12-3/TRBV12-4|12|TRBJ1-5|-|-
TGTGCCAGCAGTCAGCCACGGCAGCCCCAGCATTTT
CASSQPRQPQHF
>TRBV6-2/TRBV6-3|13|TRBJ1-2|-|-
TGTGCCTGCAGTTACGATAGCCACTATGGCTACACCTTC
CACSYDSHYGYTF
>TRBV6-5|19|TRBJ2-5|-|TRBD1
TGTGCCAGCAGTTACTTCAAGACTTTATCGACAGGGGGTGATGAGACCCAGTACTTC
CASSYFKTLSTGGDETQYF
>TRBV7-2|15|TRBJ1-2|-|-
TGTGCCAGCAGCTTAGGTCCGGACCCTCGCTATGGCTACACCTTC
CASSLGPDPRYGYTF
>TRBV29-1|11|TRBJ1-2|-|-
TGCACCGCCGGGGAGGACTATGGCTACACCTTC
CTAGEDYGYTF
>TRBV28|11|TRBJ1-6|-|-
TGTGCCTCTTTGTCGGGAGGGACCCTCCACTTT
CASLSGGTLHF
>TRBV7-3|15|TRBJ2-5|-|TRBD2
TGTGCCAGCAGCCGGACTAGCGGGAGTTGGGAGACCCAGTACTTC
CASSRTSGSWETQYF
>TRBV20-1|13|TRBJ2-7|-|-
TGCAGTGCTAGAGATCCCAGGGCCTACGAGCAGTACTTC
CSARDPRAYEQYF
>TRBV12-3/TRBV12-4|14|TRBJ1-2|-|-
TGTGCCAGCACCCCGCAGCTGGGTAACTATGGCTACACCTTC
CASTPQLGNYGYTF
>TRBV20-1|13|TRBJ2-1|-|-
TGCAGTGCTAGAGACCCCGTGAGGGGCAGGCAGTTCTTC
CSARDPVRGRQFF
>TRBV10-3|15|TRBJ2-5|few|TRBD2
TGTGCCATCAGTGGCCAGCGGGGGACCCAAGAGACCCAGTACTTC
CAISGQRGTQETQYF
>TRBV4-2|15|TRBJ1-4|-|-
TGTGCCAGCAGCCAAGCGAGGAGGACCTATGAAAAACTGTTTTTT
CASSQARRTYEKLFF
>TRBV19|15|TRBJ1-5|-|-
TGTGCCAGCACCAATCAGGGCTATAGCAATCAGCCCCAGCATTTT
CASTNQGYSNQPQHF
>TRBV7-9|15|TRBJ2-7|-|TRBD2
TGTGCCAGCAGCTCTCAAGCGGGGGGTCCCTACGAGCAGTACTTC
CASSSQAGGPYEQYF
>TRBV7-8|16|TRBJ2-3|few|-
TGTGCCAGCAGCTTAGCTGCAGGATTGCTCACAGATACGCAGTATTTT
CASSLAAGLLTDTQYF
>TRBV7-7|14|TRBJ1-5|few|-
TGTGCCAGCAGCTTAGGGGAAGTTAATCAGCCCCAGCATTTT
CASSLGEVNQPQHF
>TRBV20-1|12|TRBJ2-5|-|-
TGCAGTGCTAGAGTCCACCAAGAGACCCAGTACTTC
CSARVHQETQYF
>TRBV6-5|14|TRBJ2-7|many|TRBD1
TGTGCCAGCAGCTGGGGACAGGGGGCTTCGGAGCAGTACTTC
CASSWGQGASEQYF
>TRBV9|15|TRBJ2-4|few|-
TGTGCCAGCAGCGTATCGGGGGGGCAGGGGGACATTCAGTACTTC
CASSVSGGQGDIQYF
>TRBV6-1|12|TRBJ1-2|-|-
TGTGCCAGCAGTCCGCCGTGGCAGGGAGGCTCCTTC
CASSPPWQGGSF
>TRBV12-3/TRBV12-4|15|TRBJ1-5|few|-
TGTGCCAGCAGTTTCTGGGGGAGGGACAATCAGCCCCAGCATTTT
CASSFWGRDNQPQHF